This T cell receptor (beta chain) was identified during a study of control samples from healthy donors and cancer patients. V dropped 4 bases and J dropped 8 bases, with 17 bases sitting between them. The CDR3 sequence is 13 residues long. Germline V gene lookup returns CDR1 GTSNPN and CDR2 SVGIG (reference sequence). Assay used: immunoSEQ multiplex PCR; TCRdb lists only in-frame clones, some missing. The sample has approximately 86,000 clones, around 86% seen once; the top ten hold roughly 21%. This clonotype was obtained from a man aged 30 to 45 in good health. The V gene is TRBV30, the J gene TRBJ1-1; D remains ambiguous. The sample comprised blood. The chain's CDR3 is CAWTPGPIPEAFF. The DNA of the CDR3 is TGTGCCTGGACCCCCGGGCCTATACCCGAAGCTTTCTTT.